The clone carrying this T cell receptor (beta chain) was counted many times. Its antigen is currently unknown. The sample belongs to a study of early T cells in non-severe SARS-CoV-2 infection. Turning to the study itself: Sequenced material consisted of bulk RNA (from unsorted whole blood), and chains were unpaired. The study's findings and limits: CD4 and private specificities were missed by VDJdb matching, which favored anti-spike CD8 responses.

Tagging with unique molecular identifiers was applied to individual cDNA molecules. From the 5' RACE reads, TCRdb called clonotypes with MiXCR, one entry per CDR3 protein. The sample yields about 18,000 distinct CDR3 sequences, 5.9% seen once. Germline CDR1 MDHEN, CDR2 SYDVKM. CDR3 length: 15 amino acids. Trimming took off 2 bases at V and 1 base at J, with 12 bases between the two ends. Sequenced sample: whole blood. The rearrangement uses TRBV28 and TRBJ2-7; weak D call: TRBD2 (7 bases). This clonotype was obtained from an adult who was a healthcare worker with PCR-confirmed SARS-CoV-2 infection or an uninfected control (not recorded which). Here the CDR3 DNA reads TGTGCCAGCAGTTTAGGGGGGGCACGGTCCTACGAGCAGTACTTC. Protein: CASSLGGARSYEQYF.